This TCR beta chain was obtained from a study of early T cells in non-severe SARS-CoV-2 infection. Overall study context: Whole-blood bulk RNA, unsorted, was sequenced, and chains were unpaired.

As for this clonotype: As yet, its antigen is unknown.

This CDR3 has 14 residues. With 5 bases clipped from V and 6 bases from J, the junction kept 10 bases outside the gene matches. Germline V gives CDR1 LGHNT, CDR2 FRNRAP. Study-level results: The matching step, a VDJdb search, favored anti-spike CD8 responses and missed private and CD4 specificities.

Unique molecular identifiers were affixed to single, distinct cDNA molecules. TCRdb called the 5' RACE reads again in MiXCR, with one record for every CDR3 protein. The repertoire consists of approximately 100,000 distinct CDR3 sequences, with about 10% occurring once and the leading ten covering around 5.1%. V usage is TRBV12-5 and J usage is TRBJ2-7; the match to TRBD2 covers 7 bases. The sequencing input was whole blood. This receptor was identified in an adult who was a healthcare worker with PCR-confirmed SARS-CoV-2 infection or an uninfected control (not recorded which). The CDR3 sequence: CASGRGGLLGEQYF. The CDR3 nucleotides are TGTGCTAGTGGTCGCGGGGGACTCCTGGGCGAGCAGTACTTC.